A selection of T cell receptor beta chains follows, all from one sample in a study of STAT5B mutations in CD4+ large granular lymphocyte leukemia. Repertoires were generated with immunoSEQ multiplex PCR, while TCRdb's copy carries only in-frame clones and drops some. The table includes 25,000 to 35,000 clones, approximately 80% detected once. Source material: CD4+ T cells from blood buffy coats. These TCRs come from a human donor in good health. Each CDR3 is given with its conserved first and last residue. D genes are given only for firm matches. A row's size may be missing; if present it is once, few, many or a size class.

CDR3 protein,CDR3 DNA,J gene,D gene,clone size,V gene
CASSLTATNEKLFF,TGTGCCAGCAGCTTGACGGCAACTAATGAAAAACTGTTTTTT,TRBJ1-4,NA,NA,TRBV9
CASSTQEDQPQHF,TGTGCCAGTAGTACTCAGGAGGATCAGCCCCAGCATTTT,TRBJ1-5,NA,NA,TRBV2
CASSLGGQETQYF,TGTGCCAGCAGCCTTGGGGGACAAGAGACCCAGTACTTC,TRBJ2-5,NA,NA,TRBV7-2
CASSGGRLYGYTF,TGTGCCAGCAGTGGGGGACGCCTCTATGGCTACACCTTC,TRBJ1-2,NA,once,TRBV6-5
CASSTWTAAGNTIYF,TGCGCCAGCAGCACTTGGACCGCCGCTGGAAACACCATATATTTT,TRBJ1-3,NA,NA,TRBV4-1
CASSPFWQGTNTIYF,TGTGCCAGCAGCCCCTTCTGGCAGGGGACAAACACCATATATTTT,TRBJ1-3,NA,NA,TRBV11-2
CASSDVEARRLEQYF,TGTGCCAGCAGTGATGTGGAGGCTCGACGTCTCGAGCAGTACTTC,TRBJ2-7,NA,NA,TRBV2
CASSQAGSNQPQHF,TGCGCCAGCAGCCAAGCGGGGAGCAATCAGCCCCAGCATTTT,TRBJ1-5,NA,NA,TRBV4-1
CASSTTASGNTIYF,TGTGCCAGCAGTACTACAGCCTCTGGAAACACCATATATTTT,TRBJ1-3,NA,NA,TRBV2
CASRVGTATDTQYF,TGTGCCAGCAGGGTCGGGACAGCCACAGATACGCAGTATTTT,TRBJ2-3,TRBD1,few,TRBV28
CASSYSRGSYNEQFF,TGTGCCAGCAGTTACTCTCGAGGTTCCTACAATGAGCAGTTCTTC,TRBJ2-1,NA,NA,TRBV6-5
CATSRAGEGAYF,TGTGCCACCAGCAGAGCGGGAGAAGGGGCGTACTTC,TRBJ2-7,NA,NA,TRBV15
CASSPTRDSSYEQYF,TGCGCCAGCAGCCCAACCCGGGACAGTTCCTACGAGCAGTACTTC,TRBJ2-7,TRBD1,NA,TRBV4-1
CASSLEQGAADTQYF,TGTGCCAGCAGCTTGGAGCAGGGGGCAGCAGATACGCAGTATTTT,TRBJ2-3,TRBD1,NA,TRBV11-3
CASSQDRGRVALVHEQYF,TGTGCCAGCAGCCAAGATAGGGGAAGGGTGGCATTGGTCCACGAGCAGTACTTC,TRBJ2-7,NA,NA,TRBV14
CASSLDGRTYNEQFF,TGTGCCAGCAGCTTAGACGGGAGGACCTACAATGAGCAGTTCTTC,TRBJ2-1,TRBD2,NA,TRBV7-8
CAWSAGNVGSGNTIYF,TGTGCCTGGAGTGCCGGCAACGTGGGCTCTGGAAACACCATATATTTT,TRBJ1-3,NA,NA,TRBV30
CASSPGPSLGYTF,TGTGCCAGCAGCCCCGGGCCAAGCCTTGGCTACACCTTC,TRBJ1-2,NA,NA,TRBV7-2
CASSIGQGAGETQYF,TGTGCCAGTAGTATCGGACAGGGGGCTGGAGAGACCCAGTACTTC,TRBJ2-5,TRBD1,few,TRBV19
CASGSGDGEAFF,TGTGCTAGTGGTTCAGGGGATGGGGAAGCTTTCTTT,TRBJ1-1,NA,few,TRBV12-5
CASSAPAQETQYF,TGTGCCAGCAGTGCCCCCGCACAAGAGACCCAGTACTTC,TRBJ2-5,NA,NA,TRBV28
CASRTGAGAGEPPQHF,TGCGCCAGCAGGACCGGAGCCGGGGCCGGGGAACCGCCCCAGCATTTT,TRBJ1-5,NA,NA,TRBV10-2
CASASTGEPYNEQFF,TGTGCCAGTGCCTCGACAGGGGAACCTTACAATGAGCAGTTCTTC,TRBJ2-1,TRBD1,NA,TRBV19
CASSLGLGHSSYNSPLHF,TGTGCCAGCAGCTTGGGTCTAGGCCATAGCTCCTATAATTCACCCCTCCACTTT,TRBJ1-6,NA,NA,TRBV5-7
CASSFLPGVSTEAFF,TGTGCCAGCAGCTTCTTACCCGGGGTGAGCACTGAAGCTTTCTTT,TRBJ1-1,NA,NA,TRBV5-5
CAISEFMANEQFF,TGTGCCATCAGTGAGTTCATGGCAAATGAGCAGTTCTTC,TRBJ2-1,NA,NA,TRBV10-3
CASSSQGAGGYEQYF,TGCGCCAGCAGCTCGCAGGGGGCTGGAGGGTACGAGCAGTACTTC,TRBJ2-7,TRBD1,NA,TRBV5-1
CASSFQGFHEQYF,TGTGCCAGCAGCTTTCAGGGGTTCCACGAGCAGTACTTC,TRBJ2-7,NA,NA,TRBV7-9
CASSRGVDTQYF,TGTGCCAGCAGCCGGGGGGTAGATACGCAGTATTTT,TRBJ2-3,TRBD2,NA,TRBV7-9
CASSDSGGDYNEQFF,TGTGCCAGCAGTGATTCGGGGGGCGATTACAATGAGCAGTTCTTC,TRBJ2-1,NA,NA,TRBV6-4
CASSVGTSDAYNEQFF,TGTGCCAGCAGCGTAGGTACTAGCGACGCCTACAATGAGCAGTTCTTC,TRBJ2-1,TRBD2,few,TRBV9
CASSPDRPNTGELFF,TGCGCCAGCAGCCCGGACAGGCCGAACACCGGGGAGCTGTTTTTT,TRBJ2-2,TRBD1,once,TRBV5-1
CASSRLRGDSLRNYGYTF,TGCGCCAGCAGCCGTTTGAGGGGGGACAGCCTTAGAAACTATGGCTACACCTTC,TRBJ1-2,TRBD1,NA,TRBV4-1
CASSFSSLTEKLFF,TGTGCCAGCAGTTTTTCATCCTTGACAGAAAAACTGTTTTTT,TRBJ1-4,NA,few,TRBV28
CAISGGTSGGGTYNEQFF,TGTGCCATCAGTGGTGGGACTAGCGGGGGGGGGACCTACAATGAGCAGTTCTTC,TRBJ2-1,TRBD2,NA,TRBV10-3
CASSERTTASGETQYF,TGTGCCAGCAGTGAACGCACTACCGCTTCTGGGGAGACCCAGTACTTC,TRBJ2-5,NA,NA,TRBV2
CASSPGMGIQETQYF,TGTGCCAGCAGCCCCGGGATGGGGATACAAGAGACCCAGTACTTC,TRBJ2-5,NA,NA,TRBV7-7
CASSPRTSGVYEQYF,TGCGCCAGCAGCCCCCGGACTAGCGGGGTCTACGAGCAGTACTTC,TRBJ2-7,TRBD2,once,TRBV5-1
CASSVSGTGNTGELFF,TGTGCCAGCAGCGTCAGTGGGACAGGGAACACCGGGGAGCTGTTTTTT,TRBJ2-2,TRBD1,NA,TRBV9
CASSESGYGTGELFF,TGTGCCAGCAGTGAATCAGGGTACGGGACCGGGGAGCTGTTTTTT,TRBJ2-2,NA,NA,TRBV2
CASSQDVRGHYNEQFF,TGCGCCAGCAGCCAAGATGTCCGGGGCCACTACAATGAGCAGTTCTTC,TRBJ2-1,NA,NA,TRBV4-1
CASSRNGEKLFF,TGTGCCAGCAGCCGGAACGGTGAAAAACTGTTTTTT,TRBJ1-4,NA,few,TRBV6-6
CASSSPGGATDTQYF,TGTGCCAGCAGCTCCCCGGGAGGAGCCACAGATACGCAGTATTTT,TRBJ2-3,TRBD2,once,TRBV7-2
CASSLVIGKGVEEKLFF,TGTGCCAGCAGCTTAGTGATAGGCAAGGGTGTTGAAGAAAAACTGTTTTTT,TRBJ1-4,NA,NA,TRBV7-9
CAWSVGLPAYF,TGTGCCTGGAGTGTTGGGCTTCCGGCGTACTTC,TRBJ2-5,NA,NA,TRBV30
CASSSWTSGFGEQFF,TGTGCCAGCAGCTCCTGGACTAGCGGCTTCGGGGAGCAGTTCTTC,TRBJ2-1,TRBD2,NA,TRBV11-3
CSVEDPGQTYEQYF,TGCAGCGTTGAAGACCCTGGACAGACCTACGAGCAGTACTTC,TRBJ2-7,NA,NA,TRBV29-1
CASSLRGFRPVPEKLFF,TGTGCCAGCAGCTTGAGAGGGTTTCGGCCAGTTCCTGAAAAACTGTTTTTT,TRBJ1-4,NA,NA,TRBV5-6
CASSVATGTGAEAFF,TGTGCCAGCAGCGTAGCTACGGGGACAGGGGCTGAAGCTTTCTTT,TRBJ1-1,TRBD1,NA,TRBV9
CSATTSGGTEQFF,TGCAGCGCTACGACTAGCGGGGGGACTGAGCAGTTCTTC,TRBJ2-1,TRBD2,NA,TRBV29-1
CASKAGDTQYF,TGTGCCAGCAAGGCTGGGGATACGCAGTATTTT,TRBJ2-3,NA,NA,TRBV6-5
CASSYQTGEQYF,TGTGCCAGCAGCTATCAGACGGGTGAGCAGTACTTC,TRBJ2-7,NA,NA,TRBV7-3
CASSLGGLSSPLHF,TGTGCCAGCAGCTTAGGAGGGTTGAGTTCACCCCTCCACTTT,TRBJ1-6,NA,few,TRBV7-9
CASTLETSGSLDTQYF,TGTGCCAGCACCCTCGAGACTAGCGGGAGTTTAGATACGCAGTATTTT,TRBJ2-3,NA,once,TRBV21-1
CASSLRVTGELFF,TGTGCCAGCAGCTTAAGGGTCACCGGGGAGCTGTTTTTT,TRBJ2-2,NA,few,TRBV7-6
CASRPARGADTDTQYF,TGTGCCAGCAGACCAGCCCGGGGGGCGGACACAGATACGCAGTATTTT,TRBJ2-3,NA,NA,TRBV2
CASSPRYGGGATNEKLFF,TGTGCCAGCTCACCACGGTACGGAGGGGGCGCAACTAATGAAAAACTGTTTTTT,TRBJ1-4,TRBD1,few,TRBV18